Listed here are 23 T cell receptor beta chains from one sample, sequenced in a study of metastatic and nonmetastatic thyroid tumors. TCRdb reprocessed the PCR reads via MiXCR. The repertoire includes tens of thousands of clones, about 12% of them detected once, and roughly 9.1% sits in the top ten. All patients were treatment-naive before thyroid surgery. Sequenced: tumor tissue. All receptors derive from a female donor with papillary thyroid cancer or a benign thyroid nodule (not recorded which). Some clones in this sample may be carry-over from other donors' samples.

As to this clone: A single base separates this from a much larger clone, so it may be a read error. V is TRBV5-1 and J is TRBJ1-2, with a possible D match to TRBD1 (6 bases). The CDR3 extends over 13 amino acids. Germline lookup yields CDR1 SGHRS and CDR2 YFSETQ. Deletions cut 4 bases from V and 8 bases from J, with 15 bases between. The CDR3 protein is CASSQDSSVGYTF. DNA for the CDR3: TGCGCCAGCAGCCAGGACAGTTCTGTCGGCTACACCTTC.

This clone was recorded at least ten times. The gene calls are TRBV27 and TRBJ2-4, with D unclear. The CDR3 runs to 14 residues. The germline V gene encodes CDR1 MNHEY and CDR2 SMNVEV (reference sequence). The germline V and J ends were trimmed by 6 bases and 1 base, with 10 bases remaining between them. The CDR3 DNA is TGTGCCAGCAGCGCTCATCGGGCCAAAAACATTCAGTACTTC. Translating it yields CASSAHRAKNIQYF.

This clone was seen at least ten times. This rearrangement joins TRBV11-2 to TRBJ1-4; 9 bases align to TRBD1. Germline V gene data show CDR1 as SGHAT and CDR2 as FQNNGV. CDR3 size: 14 residues. V lost 5 bases, J lost 8 bases, and 6 bases stayed unmatched. The CDR3 sequence: CASSPGQGGEKLFF. CDR3 coding DNA: TGTGCCAGCAGCCCGGGACAGGGAGGCGAAAAACTGTTTTTT.

Here the CDR3 DNA reads TGTGCCAGCAGCCGGGGGAATGGAGACACTGAAGCTTTCTTT. It is translated as CASSRGNGDTEAFF. The chain links TRBV6-1 to TRBJ1-1; tentative D call: TRBD1 (5 bases). V gave up 6 bases and J gave up 3 bases, with 14 bases separating them. The CDR3 has 14 residues. Germline-derived CDR1 and CDR2 are MNHNS and SASEGT.

This clone has just a few counts. This may be a read error, as it is one base from a much larger clone. Because the CDR3's place on the DNA is in doubt, the DNA is left out and the CDR3 is given as listed by TCRdb. The rearrangement uses TRBV19 and TRBJ2-1; the DNA was not used to check the table's D call, TRBD1. The CDR3 region is 17 residues in length, termini included. Germline V lookup: CDR1 LNHDA, CDR2 SQIVND (reference sequence). CDR3 region: CASSRWAGGSSYNEQSF.

There are many counts of this clone. The chain combines TRBV5-1 with TRBJ1-1; D remains unclear. CDR3 size: 14 residues. Germline V gives CDR1 SGHRS, CDR2 YFSETQ. V lost 0 bases and J 3 bases, leaving 9 bases between the germline ends. The CDR3 nucleotides read TGCGCCAGCAGCTTGGTGCAGGCGGACACTGAAGCTTTCTTT. This sequence encodes CASSLVQADTEAFF.

This clone was seen at least ten times. The J gene is TRBJ2-7, the V gene TRBV5-1; D is tentatively TRBD1 or TRBD2 (5 bases each). Per germline, CDR1 SGHRS and CDR2 YFSETQ. V was clipped by 7 bases and J by 2 bases, with 10 bases between them. CDR3 length: 12 residues. In nucleotides, the CDR3 is TGCGCCAGCGGGGGTACGCCCTACGAGCAGTACTTC. Protein sequence: CASGGTPYEQYF.

The chain has TRBV5-6 and TRBJ1-1; D is unclear. The germline V and J ends were trimmed by 4 bases and 3 bases, with 13 bases remaining between them. CDR1 and CDR2 from the germline V gene are SGHDT and YYEEEE. CDR3 length: 14 residues. In DNA, the CDR3 is TGTGCCAGCAGCCTGCTCGGGTGGGACACTGAAGCTTTCTTT. Protein sequence: CASSLLGWDTEAFF.

This clone was seen at least ten times. The rearrangement joins TRBV10-3 to TRBJ1-5; D is possibly TRBD1 (6 bases). V shed 4 bases and J shed 7 bases, with 14 bases lying between them. This CDR3 has 14 amino acids. Germline assignment: CDR1 ENHRY and CDR2 SYGVKD. The CDR3 is CAISVRGAGQPQHF. For the CDR3, the DNA is TGTGCCATCAGTGTACGGGGGGCGGGACAGCCCCAGCATTTT.

This clone has at least ten counts. The same CDR3 is also encoded by other DNA sequences in this sample. This chain uses TRBV24-1 with TRBJ2-5, with unresolved D. Germline V gene lookup returns CDR1 KGHDR and CDR2 SFDVKD. CDR3 length: 13 residues. Trimming removed 8 bases from V and 5 bases from J, with 14 bases in between. The CDR3, as DNA: TGTGCCACCAACGATCCCGGTGGGGAGACCCAGTACTTC. The encoded protein is CATNDPGGETQYF.

Concerning this clone itself: A much larger clonotype is one base distant, so this may be a read error. The J gene is TRBJ2-1, the V gene TRBV20-1; D may be TRBD1 or TRBD2 (5 bases each). Germline CDR1 and CDR2: DFQATT and SNEGSKA (reference sequence). The CDR3 is 14 residues long. Trimming took 2 bases from V and 16 from J, leaving 24 bases between them. The CDR3 DNA is TGCAGTGCTAGACCTCCCGCATTTTCCCGGGGCGCCTTCTTC. Translating it yields CSARPPAFSRGAFF.

This clone appeared many times. The sample contains more than one DNA sequence encoding this CDR3. The gene calls are TRBV29-1 and TRBJ1-3; D unclear. Trimming took off 4 bases at V and 4 bases at J, with 8 bases between the two ends. This CDR3 has 12 amino acids. Germline V lookup: CDR1 SQVTM, CDR2 ANQGSEA. The CDR3 reads CSVADGGNTIYF. DNA of the CDR3: TGCAGCGTTGCTGATGGAGGAAACACCATATATTTT.

This clone showed up many times. The V call is TRBV6-1, the J call TRBJ2-1, with D unresolved. This CDR3 has 14 amino acids. Trimming cost V 6 bases and J 5 bases, with 14 bases left between them. Germline loops: CDR1 MNHNS, CDR2 SASEGT. CDR3 sequence reads: CASSPPSRHNEQFF. CDR3 in DNA: TGTGCCAGCAGCCCCCCAAGCCGCCACAATGAGCAGTTCTTC.

This clone has ten or more counts. The chain uses TRBV3-1 and TRBJ1-1, with D unclear. This CDR3 spans 11 amino acids. The germline V and J ends were trimmed by 0 bases and 8 bases, with 4 bases remaining between them. The V gene's germline CDR1 is LGHDT and CDR2 YNNKEL (reference sequence). The CDR3 is CASSQDKEAFF. CDR3 coding DNA: TGTGCCAGCAGCCAAGATAAGGAAGCTTTCTTT.

This clone was found a few times. A much more abundant neighbour one base away suggests this may be a read error. This chain links TRBV6-1 with TRBJ2-5; D is ambiguous. CDR3 length: 14 amino acids. V was cut by 7 bases and J by 4 bases, with 16 bases left in between. The germline V gene encodes CDR1 MNHNS and CDR2 SASEGT. CDR3 amino acids: CASNPPGDGETQYF. The CDR3, as DNA: TGTGCCAGCAACCCTCCCGGAGATGGAGAGACCCAGTACTTC.

This clone was seen more than once but under ten times. This chain uses TRBV6-1 with TRBJ1-2; D is unclear. Trimming took 8 bases from V and 2 from J, leaving 21 bases between them. CDR3 length: 16 amino acids. CDR1 is MNHNS and CDR2 is SASEGT in the germline V gene. The DNA of the CDR3 is TGTGCCAGCCAAAGGAGTTTGGAAAGACTAAACTATGGCTACACCTTC. Its translation is CASQRSLERLNYGYTF.

This clone was seen many times. The gene calls are TRBV6-6 and TRBJ2-5, with D possibly TRBD2 on 6 matching bases. Germline CDR1 reads MNHNY; CDR2 reads SVGAGI (reference sequence). The V and J ends lost 0 bases and 7 bases respectively, with 15 bases between them. This CDR3 region has 15 residues. The CDR3 loop is CASSYSLGGVGTQYF. Written as DNA, the CDR3 is TGTGCCAGCAGTTACTCGTTGGGGGGAGTCGGGACCCAGTACTTC.

This clone has ten or more counts. The chain couples TRBV20-1 to TRBJ1-5, with D unresolved. This CDR3 has 15 amino acids. V lost 1 base and J lost 0, with 10 bases in between. Germline V gene sequence: CDR1 DFQATT, CDR2 SNEGSKA (reference sequence). The CDR3 reads CSARVLGHSNQPQHF. CDR3 bases: TGCAGTGCTAGAGTTCTGGGTCATAGCAATCAGCCCCAGCATTTT.

This clone appeared many times. This chain uses TRBV7-9 with TRBJ2-7; 8 bases fit TRBD1. V shed 1 base, J shed 7 bases, and the junction held 9 bases outside the gene matches. CDR1 is SEHNR, CDR2 FQNEAQ, per germline (reference sequence). The length of the CDR3 is 15 residues. The CDR3 loop reads CASSLVGTGRGEQYF. As DNA, the CDR3 is TGTGCCAGCAGCTTAGTTGGGACAGGCCGGGGAGAGCAGTACTTC. Looking up the rest from reference TRBV7-9 and TRBJ2-7 gives the full variable domain: DTGVSQNPRHKITKRGQNVTFRCDPISEHNRLYWYRQTLGQGPEFLTYFQNEAQLEKSRLLSDRFSAERPKGSFSTLEIQRTEQGDSAMYLCASSLVGTGRGEQYFGPGTRLTVT.

This clone has at least ten counts. The chain couples TRBV12-3 or TRBV12-4 to TRBJ2-5; weak D call: TRBD2 (5 bases). V dropped 1 base and J dropped 4 bases, with 16 bases sitting between them. CDR3 length: 16 amino acids. The CDR3 nucleotides are TGTGCCAGCAGTTTAGGGGAGAATGGATTTGTAGAGACCCAGTACTTC. It yields the protein CASSLGENGFVETQYF.

Comment on this clone: A read error may explain this, as a much larger clone is one base away. This rearrangement joins TRBV5-6 to TRBJ2-7; 7 bases agree with TRBD1. The CDR3 loop spans 16 amino acids. Trimming cost V 4 bases and J 3 bases; bases outside gene matches: 13. Germline loops: CDR1 SGHDT, CDR2 YYEEEE. The CDR3 sequence: CASSHQLGGHYYEQYF. CDR3 DNA sequence: TGTGCCAGCAGCCACCAATTAGGGGGCCACTACTACGAGCAGTACTTC.

This clone was seen repeatedly, ten times or more. The V and J genes are TRBV7-2 and TRBJ2-3; 9 bases match TRBD1. Per germline, CDR1 SGHTA and CDR2 FQGNSA. V dropped 8 bases and J dropped 2; count of bases not matched to a gene: 17. The CDR3 has 18 residues. CDR3 protein: CASARGPAGTGITDTQYF. CDR3 bases: TGTGCCAGCGCCCGGGGACCAGCCGGGACAGGGATCACAGATACGCAGTATTTT.

Ten or more counts support this clone. The chain joins TRBV28 to TRBJ2-7; D might be TRBD1 (6 bases). V lost 7 bases and J lost 1, with 14 bases in between. Germline V gene sequence: CDR1 MDHEN, CDR2 SYDVKM. There are 14 residues in the CDR3. CDR3 in DNA: TGTGCCAGCACCCCCTCAGGGGTTTCCTACGAGCAGTACTTC. It codes for CASTPSGVSYEQYF.